This TCR beta chain comes out of a study of graft-versus-host responses after intestinal transplantation. Study-level findings and limits: Recipient marrow showed GvH clones, some seen first in ileum or blood. Graft-versus-host to host-versus-graft clonal ratios in allografts were high in patients with graft-donor T cell macrochimerism.

Deletions cut 1 base from V and 8 bases from J, with 14 bases between. Germline V lookup: CDR1 SGHTA, CDR2 FQGNSA. The CDR3 sequence is 15 residues long. Data came from immunoSEQ multiplex PCR; TCRdb stores just in-frame clones and leaves some out. Of roughly 51,000 clones in the sample, about 90% were seen once. The sample holds one count of this clone. Its antigen is still unknown. This sequence joins TRBV7-2 and TRBJ1-4, with unresolved D. Sample: unstimulated CD4+ T cells sorted from spleen or lymph node cells, taken before transplant. This receptor was obtained from a human donor who was the organ donor for an intestinal transplant. The CDR3 DNA reads as TGTGCCAGCAGCTTAGTTGGAGCCCTCGGGGAAAAACTGTTTTTT. Translated, it gives CASSLVGALGEKLFF.